The rows below give T cell receptor beta chains drawn from one sample of a study of regulatory T cells in long-lasting Graves disease. MiXCR, applied by TCRdb to the multiplex PCR reads, yields one record per CDR3 protein. The sample lists a few hundred thousand distinct CDR3 sequences; about a sixth were seen once. The same sample was also studied in work on T cells in Graves' hyperthyroidism and ophthalmopathy.

The input for sequencing was peripheral blood mononuclear cells (PBMCs), taken at new diagnosis, from a patient treated with antithyroid drugs. The receptors were sampled from a young woman with Graves disease. CDR3s include the opening cysteine and the closing phenylalanine or tryptophan. D genes are given only for firm matches. Size is omitted from some rows. Given values are once, few, many or a class for expanded clones.

v_call: TRBV19
clone_size: NA
d_call: NA
j_call: TRBJ2-2
cdr3_nt: TGTGCCAGTAGTATAGCTTTCGAAACCGGGGAGCTGTTTTTT
cdr3_aa: CASSIAFETGELFF

v_call: TRBV27
clone_size: few
d_call: TRBD2
j_call: TRBJ2-7
cdr3_nt: TGTGCCAGCAGTTGGGCGGGAGGAGCCTACGAGCAGTACTTC
cdr3_aa: CASSWAGGAYEQYF

v_call: TRBV20-1
clone_size: many
d_call: TRBD2
j_call: TRBJ2-1
cdr3_nt: TGCAGTGCCGTTAGCGCTAGCGGCCCTTCCTACAATGAGCAGTTCTTC
cdr3_aa: CSAVSASGPSYNEQFF

v_call: TRBV19
clone_size: many
d_call: TRBD1
j_call: TRBJ2-1
cdr3_nt: TGTGCCAGTAGTATATCGCCGGGACAGGGAGGCAATGAGCAGTTCTTC
cdr3_aa: CASSISPGQGGNEQFF

v_call: TRBV5-4
clone_size: NA
d_call: NA
j_call: TRBJ2-2
cdr3_nt: TGTGCCAGCAGCTTGGATCACAGGGCCGTCGGGGAGCTGTTTTTT
cdr3_aa: CASSLDHRAVGELFF

v_call: TRBV6-1
clone_size: many
d_call: NA
j_call: TRBJ2-7
cdr3_nt: TGTGCCAGCAGTGAACCGGGAGTGGGCTCCTACGAGCAGTACTTC
cdr3_aa: CASSEPGVGSYEQYF

v_call: TRBV7-9
clone_size: many
d_call: TRBD2
j_call: TRBJ2-1
cdr3_nt: TGTGCCAGCAGCTTAGATCATCCGGGAGGGCTCCACAATGAGCAGTTCTTC
cdr3_aa: CASSLDHPGGLHNEQFF

v_call: TRBV19
clone_size: NA
d_call: TRBD1
j_call: TRBJ1-6
cdr3_nt: TGTGCCAGTAGTATCCGGACAGGGGCACCAAATTCACCCCTCCACTTT
cdr3_aa: CASSIRTGAPNSPLHF

v_call: TRBV12-3/TRBV12-4
clone_size: NA
d_call: NA
j_call: TRBJ2-7
cdr3_nt: TGTGCCACCTGGGGTCAGGGTCTCCGCGAGCAGTACTTC
cdr3_aa: CATWGQGLREQYF

v_call: TRBV6-1
clone_size: many
d_call: NA
j_call: TRBJ1-1
cdr3_nt: TGTGCCAGCAGTGACCCCTGGGCAAACACTGAAGCTTTCTTT
cdr3_aa: CASSDPWANTEAFF

v_call: TRBV5-1
clone_size: few
d_call: NA
j_call: TRBJ2-2
cdr3_nt: TGCGCCAGCAGCTTGGCCGCGGGGGCCCTCGCCGGGGAGCTGTTTTTT
cdr3_aa: CASSLAAGALAGELFF

v_call: TRBV6-1
clone_size: many
d_call: TRBD1
j_call: TRBJ2-7
cdr3_nt: TGTGCCAGCAAGGGACAGGGGGCCTACGAGCAGTACTTC
cdr3_aa: CASKGQGAYEQYF

v_call: TRBV7-9
clone_size: many
d_call: NA
j_call: TRBJ2-5
cdr3_nt: TGTGCCAGCTTGGGGGCTCCCCGGGAGACCCAGTACTTC
cdr3_aa: CASLGAPRETQYF

v_call: TRBV10-3
clone_size: few
d_call: NA
j_call: TRBJ2-2
cdr3_nt: TGTGCCATCAGGCCTACAGGGAAGGCCGGGGAGCTGTTTTTT
cdr3_aa: CAIRPTGKAGELFF

v_call: TRBV12-3/TRBV12-4
clone_size: few
d_call: NA
j_call: TRBJ1-5
cdr3_nt: TGTGCCAGCAGTTTAGCGGGACATCCGGACGGCAATCAGCCCCAGCATTTT
cdr3_aa: CASSLAGHPDGNQPQHF

v_call: TRBV11-2
clone_size: NA
d_call: NA
j_call: TRBJ2-1
cdr3_nt: TGTGCCAGCAGCTCGGGACCGGGCTCCTACAATGAGCAGTTCTTC
cdr3_aa: CASSSGPGSYNEQFF

v_call: TRBV6-4
clone_size: few
d_call: NA
j_call: TRBJ2-3
cdr3_nt: TGTGCCGACCGGACTCTCACAGATACGCAGTATTTT
cdr3_aa: CADRTLTDTQYF

v_call: TRBV28
clone_size: many
d_call: NA
j_call: TRBJ2-7
cdr3_nt: TGTGCCAGCAGTCCCCATGTCGGACAGAGGTACGAGCAGTACTTC
cdr3_aa: CASSPHVGQRYEQYF

v_call: TRBV10-2
clone_size: few
d_call: NA
j_call: TRBJ1-1
cdr3_nt: TGCGCCAGCTCAAGACAGATGAACACTGAAGCTTTCTTT
cdr3_aa: CASSRQMNTEAFF

v_call: TRBV5-1
clone_size: many
d_call: TRBD2
j_call: TRBJ2-1
cdr3_nt: TGCGCCAGCAGCTGGACGGGACTAGCGGCGTTCTCCTACAATGAGCAGTTCTTC
cdr3_aa: CASSWTGLAAFSYNEQFF

v_call: TRBV20-1
clone_size: many
d_call: NA
j_call: TRBJ1-1
cdr3_nt: TGCAGTGCTAGAGACGTCAGGGAGAACACTGAAGCTTTCTTT
cdr3_aa: CSARDVRENTEAFF

v_call: TRBV10-1
clone_size: NA
d_call: TRBD2
j_call: TRBJ2-3
cdr3_nt: TGCGCCAGCAGCCCGGGACTAGCGGGAGCCTCAGATACGCAGTATTTT
cdr3_aa: CASSPGLAGASDTQYF

v_call: TRBV6-1
clone_size: few
d_call: NA
j_call: TRBJ1-6
cdr3_nt: TGTGCCAGCAGTGAAGCATTTCGGTCGACCGGGAATTCACCCCTCCACTTT
cdr3_aa: CASSEAFRSTGNSPLHF

v_call: TRBV6-5
clone_size: NA
d_call: NA
j_call: TRBJ1-5
cdr3_nt: TGTGCCAGCAGTTACAACAGAGAATACAATCAGCCCCAGCATTTT
cdr3_aa: CASSYNREYNQPQHF

v_call: TRBV6-5
clone_size: many
d_call: TRBD2
j_call: TRBJ2-3
cdr3_nt: TGTGCCAGCAGTTGGGGCGGGAGGAACGCAGATACGCAGTATTTT
cdr3_aa: CASSWGGRNADTQYF